The rows below give T cell receptor beta chains drawn from one sample of a study of radiotherapy plus CTLA-4 blockade in lung cancer. Only in-frame clones appear in the TCRdb table, and some are missing; sequencing was by immunoSEQ multiplex PCR. This sample carries about 43,000 clones, approximately 67% of them seen once, and the ten largest clones take more than 20%. The source material was peripheral blood, sampled from a patient treated with radiotherapy plus ipilimumab. These TCRs come from a human donor with non-small cell lung cancer who had a partial response to radiotherapy plus ipilimumab. Each CDR3 is given without its conserved first and last residue.

TRBV4-1	14	ASSQRGTPPNYGYT
TRBV29-1	10	SVDPGAGGYT
TRBV6-1	11	ASAVRYTDTQY
TRBV5-1	12	ASSLDRENSPLH
TRBV5-6	13	ASSAGTSGSDTQY
TRBV6-5	11	ASIKDQGYGAF
TRBV9	13	ASSARGAELYEQY
TRBV7-9	12	ASSGGGFGNTIY
TRBV12-5	11	ASGLSSGSGYT
TRBV5-1	13	ASSLDGTGMTEAF
TRBV15	13	ATSRGQYSNQPQH
TRBV5-6	15	ASSSRAGNQYGNTIY
TRBV5-1	13	ASSRAGGSYNEQF
TRBV18	13	ASSPAGQGAGEQF
TRBV7-9	13	ASTSRGMTEETQY
TRBV7-2	12	ASSLGAGPGELF
TRBV14	13	ASSRPGQGGTEAF
TRBV27	14	ASSYLSTGRATEAF
TRBV20-1	8	SALGDTQY
TRBV7-2	12	ASSTGLVFDEQF
TRBV30	14	AWSARIYSSGNEQF
TRBV7-9	12	ASSFGQGEDTIY
TRBV7-2	16	ASSLASVAGGPTGELF
TRBV5-1	13	ASSSKDSPGYEQY
TRBV7-3	11	ASSLERNTEAF
TRBV18	11	ASSPRGLDEQF